One sample yielded the 6 T cell receptor beta chains listed below, sequenced in a study of T cells after posttransplantation cyclophosphamide. Produced via immunoSEQ multiplex PCR; TCRdb's table is partial and in-frame only. Of approximately 47,000 clones listed, about 91% are singletons. The sample was PBMCs. These receptors originate from a woman in her fifties or sixties in good health and a related stem cell transplant donor.

This chain joins TRBV27 and TRBJ1-6; TRBD1 matches at 7 bases. CDR1 and CDR2 from the germline V gene are MNHEY and SMNVEV (reference sequence). V lost 8 bases and J lost 5; bases outside the gene matches: 9. CDR3 length equals 15 residues. The CDR3 DNA sequence: TGTGCCAGCCAAACGACAGGGCCGAATAATTCACCCCTCCACTTT. It encodes CASQTTGPNNSPLHF.

The V and J genes are TRBV14 and TRBJ2-7, with D perhaps TRBD1 (6 bases). The CDR3 consists of 15 residues. With 0 bases removed from V and 3 bases from J, the gap between germline ends came to 12 bases. The V gene's germline CDR1 is SGHDN and CDR2 FVKESK. In nucleotides, the CDR3 is TGTGCCAGCAGCCAAGATTCTACGACAGGCTACGAGCAGTACTTC. Translated: CASSQDSTTGYEQYF.

This chain joins TRBV7-6 and TRBJ1-1; possible D gene TRBD1, 5 bases. The V gene lost 0 bases and the J gene lost 4 bases, with 15 bases spanning the gap. CDR1 and CDR2 (germline): SGHVS, FNYEAQ. This CDR3 comprises 16 residues. DNA for the CDR3: TGTGCCAGCAGCTTAGCGGTCGGGGGTTTCGTCACTGAAGCTTTCTTT. Translating gives CASSLAVGGFVTEAFF.

The chain joins TRBV19 to TRBJ1-1; TRBD1 matches at 9 bases. J gave up 1 base and V 5 bases, and 5 bases lay outside the gene matches. This CDR3 has 15 residues. CDR1 and CDR2 (germline): LNHDA, SQIVND (reference sequence). CDR3 coding DNA: TGTGCCAGTAGTCAAAGGACAGGGGCGAACACTGAAGCTTTCTTT. Amino acids: CASSQRTGANTEAFF.

CDR3 sequence: CASSQGGLNQPQHF. The CDR3 nucleotides are TGTGCCAGCAGTCAGGGAGGGCTAAATCAGCCCCAGCATTTT. This rearrangement joins TRBV27 to TRBJ1-5, with a tentative D call TRBD1 (5 bases). The CDR3 contains 14 residues. V lost 5 bases and J lost 4, with 12 bases in between. Germline V gene lookup returns CDR1 MNHEY and CDR2 SMNVEV (reference sequence).

This clone is a singleton in its sample. The gene calls are TRBV2 and TRBJ2-1; the match to TRBD2 covers 10 bases. V gave up 7 bases and J gave up 7 bases; unmatched junction bases: 4. Germline loops: CDR1 SNHLY, CDR2 FYNNEI. The CDR3 is 13 residues long. Here the CDR3 reads CASKLAGINEQFF. The CDR3 DNA reads TGTGCCAGCAAACTAGCGGGAATAAATGAGCAGTTCTTC.